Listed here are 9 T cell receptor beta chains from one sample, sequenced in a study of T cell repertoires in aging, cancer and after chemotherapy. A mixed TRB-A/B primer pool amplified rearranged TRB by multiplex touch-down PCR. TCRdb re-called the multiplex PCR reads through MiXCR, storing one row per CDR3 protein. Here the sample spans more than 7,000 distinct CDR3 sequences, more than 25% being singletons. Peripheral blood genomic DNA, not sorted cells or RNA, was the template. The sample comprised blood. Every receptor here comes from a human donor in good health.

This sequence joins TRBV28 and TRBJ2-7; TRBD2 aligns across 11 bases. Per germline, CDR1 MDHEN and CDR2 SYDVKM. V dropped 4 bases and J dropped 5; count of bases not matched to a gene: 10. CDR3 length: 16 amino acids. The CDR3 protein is CASSSRGLAGFDEQYF. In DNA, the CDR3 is TGTGCCAGCAGTTCCAGAGGACTAGCGGGTTTCGACGAGCAGTACTTC. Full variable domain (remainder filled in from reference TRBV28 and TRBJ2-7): DVKVTQSSRYLVKRTGEKVFLECVQDMDHENMFWYRQDPGLGLRLIYFSYDVKMKEKGDIPEGYSVSREKKERFSLILESASTNQTSMYLCASSSRGLAGFDEQYFGPGTRLTVT.

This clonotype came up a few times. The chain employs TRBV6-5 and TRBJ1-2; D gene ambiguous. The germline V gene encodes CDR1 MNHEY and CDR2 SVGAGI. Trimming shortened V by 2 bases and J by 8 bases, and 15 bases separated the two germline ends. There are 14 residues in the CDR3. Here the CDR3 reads CASSYRSRTGGYTF. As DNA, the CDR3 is TGTGCCAGCAGTTACCGAAGTAGGACGGGCGGCTACACCTTC.

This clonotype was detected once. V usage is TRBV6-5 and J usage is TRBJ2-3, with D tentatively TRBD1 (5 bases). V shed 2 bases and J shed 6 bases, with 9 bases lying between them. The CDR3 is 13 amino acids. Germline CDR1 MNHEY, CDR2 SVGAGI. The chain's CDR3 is CASSYKGLDTQYF. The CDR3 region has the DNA TGTGCCAGCAGTTACAAGGGGCTGGATACGCAGTATTTT.

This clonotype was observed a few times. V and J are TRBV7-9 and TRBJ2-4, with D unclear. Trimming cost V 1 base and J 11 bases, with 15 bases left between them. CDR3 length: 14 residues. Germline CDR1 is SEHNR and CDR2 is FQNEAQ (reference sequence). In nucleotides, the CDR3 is TGTGCCAGCAGCTTAGACGCTACACCGGTCCTTCAGTACTTC. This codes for CASSLDATPVLQYF. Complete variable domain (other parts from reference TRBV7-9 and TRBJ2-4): DTGVSQNPRHKITKRGQNVTFRCDPISEHNRLYWYRQTLGQGPEFLTYFQNEAQLEKSRLLSDRFSAERPKGSFSTLEIQRTEQGDSAMYLCASSLDATPVLQYFGAGTRLSVL.

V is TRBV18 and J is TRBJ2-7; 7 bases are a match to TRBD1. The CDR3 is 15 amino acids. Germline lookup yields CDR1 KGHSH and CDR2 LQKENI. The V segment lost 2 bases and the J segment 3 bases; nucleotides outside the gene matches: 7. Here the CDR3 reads CASSPGQERRYEQYF. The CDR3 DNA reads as TGTGCCAGCTCACCAGGACAGGAGCGGCGCTACGAGCAGTACTTC.

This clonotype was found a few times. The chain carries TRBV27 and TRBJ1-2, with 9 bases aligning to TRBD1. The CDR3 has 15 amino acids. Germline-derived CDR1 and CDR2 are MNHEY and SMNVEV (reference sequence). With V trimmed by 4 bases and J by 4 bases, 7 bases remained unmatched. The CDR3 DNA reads TGTGCCAGCAGTTCTACAGGGGGCTACGGCTATGGCTACACCTTC. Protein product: CASSSTGGYGYGYTF.

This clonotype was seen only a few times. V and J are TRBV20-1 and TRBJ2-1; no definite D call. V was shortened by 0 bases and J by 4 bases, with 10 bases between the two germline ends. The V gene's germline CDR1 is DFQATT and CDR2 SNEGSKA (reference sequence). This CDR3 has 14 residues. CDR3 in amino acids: CSAREQVWYNEQFF. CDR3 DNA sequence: TGCAGTGCTAGAGAGCAGGTTTGGTACAATGAGCAGTTCTTC.

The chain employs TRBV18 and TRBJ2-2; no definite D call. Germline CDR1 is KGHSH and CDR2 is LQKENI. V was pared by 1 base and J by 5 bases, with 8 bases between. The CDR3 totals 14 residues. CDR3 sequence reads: CASSPQTDTGELFF. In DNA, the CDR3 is TGTGCCAGCTCACCACAAACAGATACCGGGGAGCTGTTTTTT.

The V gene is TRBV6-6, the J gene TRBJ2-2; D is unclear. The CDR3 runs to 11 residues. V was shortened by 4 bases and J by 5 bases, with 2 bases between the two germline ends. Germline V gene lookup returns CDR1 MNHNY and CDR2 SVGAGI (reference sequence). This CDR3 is CASSFTGELFF. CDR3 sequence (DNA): TGTGCCAGCAGTTTTACCGGGGAGCTGTTTTTT.